These T cell receptor beta chains were read from a single sample in a study of tumor and adjacent non-tumor tissue in lung cancer. TCRdb reanalysed the multiplex PCR reads using MiXCR and keeps one entry per CDR3 protein. The sample lists approximately 79,000 distinct CDR3 sequences, about 66% seen once, with around 14% in the top ten. Specimen: lung tumor tissue. Receptors originate from a man aged 65 to 85 with non-small cell lung cancer. Each CDR3 is given with its conserved first and last residue. A D gene is named only where the DNA matches it firmly. Size is omitted from some rows. Given values are once, few, many or a class for expanded clones.

TRBJ2-6 | TRBV6-1 | 16 | - | TRBD1 | CARSAGDSSGANALTF | TGTGCCAGGAGTGCCGGGGACAGCTCTGGGGCCAACGCCCTGACTTTC
TRBJ2-7 | TRBV4-2 | 15 | - | - | CASSQVSSGLYEQYF | TGTGCCAGCAGTCAAGTGTCTAGTGGACTCTACGAGCAGTACTTC
TRBJ1-4 | TRBV6-5 | 12 | - | - | CASSNSGEKLFF | TGTGCTAGCAGTAACAGTGGTGAAAAACTGTTTTTT
TRBJ2-5 | TRBV20-1 | 14 | once | - | CSARGVGLGETQYF | TGCAGTGCTAGAGGAGTAGGTCTTGGTGAGACCCAGTACTTC
TRBJ2-1 | TRBV29-1 | 16 | - | TRBD2 | CSIFSPSGRLYIEQFF | TGCAGCATTTTTTCCCCTAGCGGGAGACTTTACATTGAGCAGTTCTTC
TRBJ1-6 | TRBV20-1 | 14 | many | - | CGALSPEIWPPLHF | TGCGGTGCTCTGAGTCCGGAAATTTGGCCACCCCTCCACTTT
TRBJ2-1 | TRBV5-1 | 15 | - | - | CASRASAESYYEQFF | TGCGCCAGCAGGGCGTCAGCGGAGTCTTACTATGAGCAGTTCTTC
TRBJ2-6 | TRBV6-5 | 16 | - | - | CASSYLAGSWANVQTF | TGTGCCAGCAGTTACCTGGCGGGATCTTGGGCCAACGTCCAGACTTTC
TRBJ1-2 | TRBV5-5 | 17 | - | TRBD1 | CASSRDREDGFLYGYTF | TGTGCTAGCAGCCGGGACAGGGAGGACGGGTTTCTATATGGCTACACCTTC
TRBJ1-3 | TRBV10-3 | 17 | - | - | CAISGTTLPDPRNTIYF | TGTGCCATCTCCGGGACCACCCTACCCGATCCTCGAAACACCATATATTTT
TRBJ2-7 | TRBV4-2 | 16 | - | - | CASSPRRRLSSYEQYF | TGTGCCAGCAGCCCTAGACGGCGCCTGAGCTCCTACGAACAGTACTTC
TRBJ2-2 | TRBV6-5 | 13 | - | - | CTSSLGRAGELFF | TGTACCAGCAGTCTAGGTCGAGCCGGAGAGCTGTTTTTT
TRBJ2-5 | TRBV29-1 | 13 | - | TRBD1 | CSVGTGDHETQYF | TGTAGCGTTGGTACAGGGGATCACGAGACCCAGTACTTC
TRBJ2-7 | TRBV11-2 | 13 | once | - | CACSRSRTTEQYF | TGTGCCTGTAGCCGATCAAGGACGACCGAGCAGTACTTC
TRBJ2-3 | TRBV24-1 | 15 | many | - | CATRPTLLATDTQYF | TGTGCCACCCGCCCGACTCTTCTAGCGACAGATACGCAGTATTTT
TRBJ2-7 | TRBV20-1 | 12 | - | TRBD1 | CGGQGMLYEQYF | TGCGGCGGACAGGGTATGCTCTACGAGCAGTACTTC
TRBJ2-7 | TRBV6-5 | 11 | - | - | CVSSYSYEQYF | TGTGTCAGCAGTTACTCCTATGAGCAGTACTTC
TRBJ2-7 | TRBV6-1 | 15 | many | TRBD1 | CASRGPGTGTYEQYF | TGTGCCAGCAGGGGTCCCGGGACAGGCACCTACGAGCAGTACTTC
TRBJ2-6 | TRBV11-2 | 15 | - | - | CASNFGSYGANVLTF | TGTGCCAGCAACTTTGGCAGCTATGGGGCCAACGTCCTGACTTTC
TRBJ2-1 | TRBV11-2 | 15 | - | - | CASSQGTSVYNEQFF | TGTGCCAGCAGTCAAGGCACTTCAGTCTACAATGAGCAGTTCTTC
TRBJ1-2 | TRBV12-3/TRBV12-4 | 13 | - | - | CASSVQKGYGYTF | TGTGCCAGCAGCGTCCAAAAGGGCTATGGCTACACCTTC
TRBJ2-7 | TRBV11-2 | 15 | - | TRBD1 | CARSLEGQGAYEQYF | TGTGCTAGAAGCTTAGAGGGACAGGGGGCCTACGAGCAGTATTTC
TRBJ2-3 | TRBV4-1 | 16 | - | TRBD2 | CASSVASGRSADTQYF | TGCGCCAGCAGTGTCGCTAGCGGGAGGTCCGCAGATACGCAGTATTTT
TRBJ2-3 | TRBV28 | 16 | - | - | CASSHPRTRYTDTQYF | TGTGCCAGCAGTCATCCGAGGACGAGATACACAGATACGCAGTATTTT
TRBJ2-4 | TRBV29-1 | 14 | many | TRBD2 | CSVGSGGAKNIQYF | TGCAGCGTTGGGTCGGGGGGGGCCAAAAACATTCAGTACTTC
TRBJ2-6 | TRBV29-1 | 14 | - | - | CSVDLSYGANVLTF | TGCAGCGTTGACCTGAGCTATGGGGCCAACGTCCTGACTTTC
TRBJ2-2 | TRBV10-2 | 13 | - | - | CASRGQNIGELFF | TGCGCCAGCAGGGGTCAGAATATCGGGGAGCTGTTTTTT
TRBJ2-2 | TRBV5-4 | 16 | medium-sized | - | CASSRRAVANTGELFF | TGTGCCAGCAGCCGGAGGGCAGTCGCGAACACCGGGGAGCTGTTTTTT
TRBJ1-1 | TRBV29-1 | 11 | - | - | CSVGPRLGALF | TGCAGCGTTGGCCCCAGGTTGGGTGCTTTATTT
TRBJ2-6 | TRBV29-1 | 15 | - | TRBD1 | CSVPGTAGVANALTF | TGCAGTGTTCCCGGGACAGCCGGTGTGGCCAACGCCCTGACTTTC
TRBJ2-7 | TRBV20-1 | 15 | once | - | CGASDAGGISYEQYF | TGCGGTGCTAGTGATGCTGGGGGAATCTCCTACGAGCAGTACTTC
TRBJ2-3 | TRBV10-1 | 12 | once | - | CASNVGSDTQYF | TGCGCCAGCAATGTCGGATCAGATACGCAGTATTTT
TRBJ1-6 | TRBV12-3/TRBV12-4 | 15 | many | TRBD1 | CASSFTGALNSPLHF | TGTGCCAGCAGTTTCACAGGGGCCCTTAATTCACCCCTCCACTTT
TRBJ2-7 | TRBV11-2 | 13 | once | - | CASRLSRGYVQYF | TGTGCCAGCAGATTAAGCAGAGGCTACGTGCAGTACTTC
TRBJ2-5 | TRBV12-3/TRBV12-4 | 12 | many | - | CASSERQETQYF | TGTGCCAGCAGTGAGAGGCAAGAGACCCAGTACTTC
TRBJ2-7 | TRBV5-6 | 14 | - | TRBD2 | CASSLAGWPYEQYF | TGTGCCAGCAGTCTAGCGGGATGGCCCTACGAACAGTACTTC
TRBJ2-7 | TRBV18 | 16 | - | - | CASSPLGSDRAYEQYF | TGTGCCAGCTCACCACTGGGGAGCGACAGAGCCTACGAGCAGTACTTC
TRBJ2-7 | TRBV13 | 14 | - | - | CPSSFRIGAYEQYF | TGTCCCAGCAGCTTCCGGATAGGGGCCTACGAGCAGTACTTC
TRBJ2-3 | TRBV4-2 | 16 | many | TRBD2 | CASSQDLAGGTDTQYF | TGTGCCAGCAGCCAAGACCTAGCGGGAGGCACAGATACGCAGTATTTT
TRBJ1-1 | TRBV20-1 | 16 | few | TRBD1 | CSAPWTGGAKNTEAFF | TGCAGTGCTCCCTGGACAGGGGGCGCGAAGAACACTGAAGCTTTCTTT
TRBJ2-3 | TRBV29-1 | 11 | many | - | CSVDFRDTQYF | TGCAGCGTTGATTTTCGGGATACGCAGTATTTT
TRBJ2-7 | TRBV5-5 | 12 | many | - | CASSLLGGEQYF | TGTGCCAGCAGCTTGTTAGGGGGCGAGCAGTACTTC
TRBJ2-2 | TRBV6-1 | 14 | - | - | CTNKGFRNTGELFF | TGTACCAACAAAGGGTTCCGGAACACCGGGGAGCTGTTTTTT
TRBJ1-2 | TRBV11-3 | 12 | once | - | CASSLASYGYTF | TGTGCCAGCAGCTTAGCATCTTATGGTTACACCTTC
TRBJ2-2 | TRBV4-2 | 14 | - | - | CAFGAELNIGELFF | TGTGCCTTCGGAGCAGAACTAAACATCGGGGAGCTGTTTTTT
TRBJ2-1 | TRBV12-3/TRBV12-4 | 17 | many | TRBD2 | CASSRGGLEGVLREQFF | TGTGCCAGCAGTCGGGGGGGGCTAGAGGGGGTCTTGCGGGAGCAGTTCTTC
TRBJ2-7 | TRBV28 | 12 | many | - | CASSLSYYEQYF | TGTGCCAGCAGTTTATCGTACTACGAGCAGTACTTC
TRBJ2-7 | TRBV4-2 | 13 | - | - | CASGKDHTHEQYF | TGTGCCAGCGGCAAAGATCACACCCACGAGCAGTACTTC
TRBJ1-1 | TRBV12-3/TRBV12-4 | 15 | - | - | CVSRPLSSVNTEAFF | TGTGTCAGCAGGCCCCTCAGTTCGGTGAACACTGAAGCTTTCTTT
TRBJ1-5 | TRBV6-6 | 17 | - | - | CASSYGSGTAVGQPQHF | TGTGCCAGCAGTTACGGATCCGGGACCGCTGTAGGTCAGCCCCAGCATTTT
TRBJ1-5 | TRBV12-3/TRBV12-4 | 17 | medium-sized | - | CASSPATGTSGNQPQHF | TGTGCCAGCAGCCCCGCCACAGGGACGTCGGGCAATCAGCCCCAGCATTTT
TRBJ2-7 | TRBV12-3/TRBV12-4 | 14 | - | TRBD2 | CASSSGGPEYEQYF | TGTGCCAGCAGTTCGGGGGGGCCGGAATACGAGCAGTACTTC
TRBJ2-2 | TRBV11-2 | 15 | large | - | CASSSEAVAAGELFF | TGTGCCAGCAGCTCAGAAGCGGTTGCGGCCGGGGAGCTGTTTTTT
TRBJ2-7 | TRBV6-4 | 15 | - | - | CVCSDPRQGTYEQYF | TGTGTCTGCAGTGACCCCCGCCAGGGGACCTACGAGCAGTACTTC
TRBJ2-7 | TRBV5-6 | 17 | many | TRBD2 | CASSSRLAGTKSYEQYF | TGTGCCAGCAGCTCTAGACTAGCGGGTACAAAGAGCTACGAGCAGTACTTC
TRBJ2-7 | TRBV6-1 | 13 | once | TRBD1 | CAGSGTGFYEQYF | TGCGCTGGCAGTGGGACAGGGTTTTACGAGCAGTACTTC
TRBJ2-3 | TRBV11-2 | 15 | - | - | CASSPIGINTDTQYF | TGTGCCAGCAGCCCCATAGGAATCAATACAGATACGCAGTATTTT
TRBJ2-3 | TRBV4-2 | 15 | - | TRBD2 | CATRLVGRGTDTQYF | TGTGCCACCAGACTAGTGGGGAGGGGCACAGATACGCAGTATTTT
TRBJ2-5 | TRBV11-1 | 14 | once | - | CANTRGYPQETQNF | TGTGCCAACACCCGGGGTTATCCACAAGAGACCCAGAACTTC
TRBJ1-2 | TRBV20-1 | 17 | once | TRBD1 | CSPRERRQGALPYGYTF | TGTAGTCCTAGAGAGAGGAGACAGGGGGCGCTCCCCTATGGCTACACCTTC